This record looks at one T cell receptor beta chain sequence and its context. Profiled with immunoSEQ multiplex PCR; TCRdb holds only in-frame clones, not every one. This table holds a few hundred thousand clones, 90% found once. The CDR3 has 13 amino acids. Trimming took 6 bases from V and 8 from J, leaving 16 bases between them. This entry belongs to a study of blood T cell repertoires in COVID-19. The J gene is TRBJ1-2, the V gene TRBV12-3 or TRBV12-4; possibly TRBD1 for D (6 bases). The receptor was derived from a woman aged 30 to 39 with COVID-19, enrolled during active disease. The sequenced sample was peripheral blood. Here the CDR3 DNA reads TGTGCCAGCAGAAATACAGGGTCCTACGGCTACACCTTC. Its translation is CASRNTGSYGYTF.